A selection of T cell receptor beta chains follows, all from one sample in a study of blood T cell repertoires in COVID-19. Profiling relied on immunoSEQ multiplex PCR, and the TCRdb table lists in-frame clones only, not all of them. Counted here are around 200,000 clones, 90% occurring once; the ten biggest clones make up 0.62%. The sequencing input was peripheral blood. The receptors stem from a man in his fifties with acute or convalescent COVID-19. Each CDR3 is given without its conserved first and last residue. The D gene is left open where the match is weak.

CDR3aa: ASSRTDGYYEQY
v_gene: TRBV6-5
d_gene: -
j_gene: TRBJ2-7

CDR3aa: ASSLGQGTVNTEAF
v_gene: TRBV18
d_gene: TRBD1
j_gene: TRBJ1-1

CDR3aa: ASSYSASGGYEQF
v_gene: TRBV6-5
d_gene: TRBD2
j_gene: TRBJ2-1

CDR3aa: ASSLPRGNEQY
v_gene: TRBV28
d_gene: -
j_gene: TRBJ2-7

CDR3aa: ASSAQGDRGTDTQY
v_gene: TRBV9
d_gene: TRBD1
j_gene: TRBJ2-3

CDR3aa: ASSEYQGRKTGTF
v_gene: TRBV25-1
d_gene: -
j_gene: TRBJ1-1

CDR3aa: ASSPGLGTGVYGYT
v_gene: TRBV5-6
d_gene: TRBD1
j_gene: TRBJ1-2

CDR3aa: ASSPSSGTNTGELF
v_gene: TRBV5-4
d_gene: TRBD2
j_gene: TRBJ2-2

CDR3aa: ASSYFQGAETQY
v_gene: TRBV6-5
d_gene: -
j_gene: TRBJ2-5

CDR3aa: ASSLETGGGYT
v_gene: TRBV7-6
d_gene: TRBD1
j_gene: TRBJ1-2

CDR3aa: ASSTQATGELF
v_gene: TRBV27
d_gene: -
j_gene: TRBJ2-2

CDR3aa: ASTGQGPLGQY
v_gene: TRBV2
d_gene: TRBD1
j_gene: TRBJ2-7

CDR3aa: ASSALAATYNEQF
v_gene: TRBV7-3
d_gene: TRBD2
j_gene: TRBJ2-1

CDR3aa: ASSEWRASGANVLT
v_gene: TRBV2
d_gene: -
j_gene: TRBJ2-6

CDR3aa: ASSYGTGGGYT
v_gene: TRBV6-2/TRBV6-3
d_gene: TRBD1
j_gene: TRBJ1-2

CDR3aa: ASSLYSGGQSSYEQY
v_gene: TRBV7-8
d_gene: -
j_gene: TRBJ2-7

CDR3aa: ASSIIGSEQY
v_gene: TRBV19
d_gene: -
j_gene: TRBJ2-7

CDR3aa: ASSIGRGNQPQH
v_gene: TRBV7-8
d_gene: -
j_gene: TRBJ1-5

CDR3aa: ASSPGQGALNSPLH
v_gene: TRBV18
d_gene: TRBD1
j_gene: TRBJ1-6

CDR3aa: ASSQDRGQFQETQY
v_gene: TRBV4-3
d_gene: -
j_gene: TRBJ2-5

CDR3aa: ASSLGLAGSYNEQF
v_gene: TRBV5-6
d_gene: TRBD2
j_gene: TRBJ2-1

CDR3aa: ATLDSNSGNTIY
v_gene: TRBV10-3
d_gene: -
j_gene: TRBJ1-3

CDR3aa: AITKQGGSYEQY
v_gene: TRBV10-3
d_gene: -
j_gene: TRBJ2-7

CDR3aa: ASSPTDSNQPQH
v_gene: TRBV4-2
d_gene: -
j_gene: TRBJ1-5

CDR3aa: AGSPGQSGRGRNTEAF
v_gene: TRBV5-8
d_gene: -
j_gene: TRBJ1-1

CDR3aa: ASSFVGGHTGELF
v_gene: TRBV5-6
d_gene: -
j_gene: TRBJ2-2

CDR3aa: SASLGSDNNSPLH
v_gene: TRBV20-1
d_gene: -
j_gene: TRBJ1-6

CDR3aa: ASSSLTSGGAYNEQF
v_gene: TRBV6-8
d_gene: TRBD2
j_gene: TRBJ2-1

CDR3aa: ASSWARGYQPQH
v_gene: TRBV27
d_gene: -
j_gene: TRBJ1-5

CDR3aa: ASSFYDSTNEQF
v_gene: TRBV7-6
d_gene: -
j_gene: TRBJ2-1

CDR3aa: ASSVESSGGETQY
v_gene: TRBV9
d_gene: TRBD2
j_gene: TRBJ2-5

CDR3aa: ASSTGLAGGAGEQF
v_gene: TRBV7-3
d_gene: TRBD2
j_gene: TRBJ2-1

CDR3aa: ASSLGGQGADTQY
v_gene: TRBV7-3
d_gene: TRBD1
j_gene: TRBJ2-3

CDR3aa: ASSLQGTRNSPLH
v_gene: TRBV7-2
d_gene: -
j_gene: TRBJ1-6

CDR3aa: ASSRAYNQPQH
v_gene: TRBV6-6
d_gene: -
j_gene: TRBJ1-5

CDR3aa: ASSAQRTGELF
v_gene: TRBV7-3
d_gene: -
j_gene: TRBJ2-2

CDR3aa: ASSLPGSYNSPLH
v_gene: TRBV28
d_gene: -
j_gene: TRBJ1-6